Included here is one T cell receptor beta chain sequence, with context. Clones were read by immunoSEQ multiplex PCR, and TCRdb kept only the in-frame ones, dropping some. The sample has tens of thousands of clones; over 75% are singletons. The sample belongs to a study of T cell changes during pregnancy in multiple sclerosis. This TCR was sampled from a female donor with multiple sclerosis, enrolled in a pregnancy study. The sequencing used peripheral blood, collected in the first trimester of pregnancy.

The CDR3 region is CASRALAGVHNEQFF. The CDR3 region has the DNA TGTGCCAGCAGAGCACTAGCGGGAGTTCACAATGAGCAGTTCTTC. V usage is TRBV6-4 and J usage is TRBJ2-1, with 11 positions matching TRBD2. With V trimmed by 6 bases and J by 5 bases, 6 bases remained unmatched. The CDR3 runs to 15 residues. Germline values: CDR1 MRHNA, CDR2 SNTAGT.